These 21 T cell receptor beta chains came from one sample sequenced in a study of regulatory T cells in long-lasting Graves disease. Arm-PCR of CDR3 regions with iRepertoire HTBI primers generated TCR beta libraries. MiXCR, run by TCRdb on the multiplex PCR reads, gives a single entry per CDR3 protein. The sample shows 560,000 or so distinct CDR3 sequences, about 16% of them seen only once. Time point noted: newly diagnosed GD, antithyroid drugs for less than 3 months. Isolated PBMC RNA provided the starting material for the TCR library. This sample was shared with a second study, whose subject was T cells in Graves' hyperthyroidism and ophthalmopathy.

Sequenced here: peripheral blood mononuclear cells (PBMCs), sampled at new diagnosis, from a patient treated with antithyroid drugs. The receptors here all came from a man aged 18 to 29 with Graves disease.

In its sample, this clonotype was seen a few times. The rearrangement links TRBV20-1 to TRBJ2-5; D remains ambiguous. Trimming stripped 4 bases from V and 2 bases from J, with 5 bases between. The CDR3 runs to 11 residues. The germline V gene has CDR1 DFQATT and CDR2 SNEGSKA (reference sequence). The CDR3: CSANIQETQYF. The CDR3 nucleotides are TGCAGTGCTAACATACAAGAGACCCAGTACTTC.

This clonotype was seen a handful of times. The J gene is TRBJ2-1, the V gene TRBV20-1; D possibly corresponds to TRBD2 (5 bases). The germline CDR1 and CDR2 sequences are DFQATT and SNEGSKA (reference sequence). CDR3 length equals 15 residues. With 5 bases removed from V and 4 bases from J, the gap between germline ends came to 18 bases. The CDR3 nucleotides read TGCAGTGCTGGAACCAAAACTAGAGCGTACAATGAGCAGTTCTTC. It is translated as CSAGTKTRAYNEQFF.

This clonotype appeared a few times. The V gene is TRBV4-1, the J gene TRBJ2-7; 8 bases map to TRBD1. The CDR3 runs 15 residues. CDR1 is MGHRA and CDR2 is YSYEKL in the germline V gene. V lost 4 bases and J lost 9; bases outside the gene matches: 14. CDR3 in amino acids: CASSPPGQGKFGQYF. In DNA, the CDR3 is TGCGCCAGCAGCCCCCCCGGACAGGGAAAGTTTGGGCAGTACTTC.

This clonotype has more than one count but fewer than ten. The CDR3 DNA follows: TGTGCCACCAGCCCGACAGGGGAGTTTTCCGGGGAGCTGTTTTTT. This codes for CATSPTGEFSGELFF. The genes are TRBV24-1 and TRBJ2-2; 8 nucleotides align to TRBD1. The CDR3 loop spans 15 amino acids. From germline, CDR1 is KGHDR and CDR2 SFDVKD. V lost 7 bases and J lost 6; bases outside the gene matches: 9.

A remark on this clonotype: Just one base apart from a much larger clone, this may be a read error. CDR3 protein: CASSWGLAGGRVSEQFF. The CDR3 bases are TGTGCCAGCAGTTGGGGACTAGCGGGAGGACGGGTCAGTGAGCAGTTCTTC. The chain joins TRBV28 to TRBJ2-3; 15 bases line up with TRBD2. The better agreement between TRBJ2-1 and the DNA end casts doubt on the J call. Germline CDR1 MDHEN, CDR2 SYDVKM. This CDR3 has 17 residues.

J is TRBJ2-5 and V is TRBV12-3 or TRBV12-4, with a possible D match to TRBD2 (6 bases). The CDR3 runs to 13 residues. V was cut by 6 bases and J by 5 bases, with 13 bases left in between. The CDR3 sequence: CASSGRVEETQYF. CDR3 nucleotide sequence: TGTGCCAGCAGCGGGAGAGTCGAGGAGACCCAGTACTTC.

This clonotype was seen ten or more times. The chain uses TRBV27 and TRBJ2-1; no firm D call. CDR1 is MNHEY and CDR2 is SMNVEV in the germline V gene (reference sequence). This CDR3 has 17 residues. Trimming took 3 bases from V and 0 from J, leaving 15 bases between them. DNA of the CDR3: TGTGCCAGCAGTTTTAACCCCTTAGAGAGCTCCTACAATGAGCAGTTCTTC. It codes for CASSFNPLESSYNEQFF.

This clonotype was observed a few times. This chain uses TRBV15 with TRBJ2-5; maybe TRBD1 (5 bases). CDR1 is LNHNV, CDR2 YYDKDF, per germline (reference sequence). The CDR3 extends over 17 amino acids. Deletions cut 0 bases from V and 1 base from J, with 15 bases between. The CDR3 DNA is TGTGCCACCAGCAGAGACCTAGGGGATGGGCTCCAAGAGACCCAGTACTTC. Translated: CATSRDLGDGLQETQYF.

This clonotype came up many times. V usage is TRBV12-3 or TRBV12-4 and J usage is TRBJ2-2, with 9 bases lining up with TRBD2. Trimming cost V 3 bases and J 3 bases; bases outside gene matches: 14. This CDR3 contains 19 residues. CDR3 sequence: CASSLDIRAGGLHTGELFF. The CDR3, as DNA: TGTGCCAGCAGTTTGGACATAAGAGCGGGAGGCCTCCACACCGGGGAGCTGTTTTTT.

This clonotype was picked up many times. CDR3: CASSLVPGQGIGTDTQYF. The CDR3 DNA sequence: TGTGCCAGCAGTCTAGTCCCGGGACAGGGAATAGGCACAGATACGCAGTATTTT. The chain combines TRBV27 with TRBJ2-3, with TRBD1 identical over 9 bases. The germline gives CDR1 MNHEY, CDR2 SMNVEV (reference sequence). With V trimmed by 5 bases and J by 1 base, 13 bases remained unmatched. CDR3 length equals 18 residues.

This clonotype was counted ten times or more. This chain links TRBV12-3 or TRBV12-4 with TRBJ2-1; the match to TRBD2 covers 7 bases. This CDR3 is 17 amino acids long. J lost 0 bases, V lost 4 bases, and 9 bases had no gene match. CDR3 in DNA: TGTGCCAGCAGTTCCCAATGGGGGGGGAGCTCCTACAATGAGCAGTTCTTC. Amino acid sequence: CASSSQWGGSSYNEQFF.

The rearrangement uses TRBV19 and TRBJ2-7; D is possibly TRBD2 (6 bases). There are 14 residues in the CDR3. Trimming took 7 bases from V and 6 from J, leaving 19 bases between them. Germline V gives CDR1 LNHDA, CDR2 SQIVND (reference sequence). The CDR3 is CASTWTGGIGEQYF. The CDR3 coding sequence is TGTGCCAGTACTTGGACGGGCGGGATTGGCGAGCAGTACTTC.

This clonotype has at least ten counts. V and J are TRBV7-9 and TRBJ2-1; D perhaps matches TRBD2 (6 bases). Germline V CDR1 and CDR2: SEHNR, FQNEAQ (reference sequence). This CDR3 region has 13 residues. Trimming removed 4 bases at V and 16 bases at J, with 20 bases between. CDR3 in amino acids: CASSSRTGGEEFF. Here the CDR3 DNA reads TGTGCCAGCAGCTCCAGGACTGGAGGGGAGGAATTCTTC.

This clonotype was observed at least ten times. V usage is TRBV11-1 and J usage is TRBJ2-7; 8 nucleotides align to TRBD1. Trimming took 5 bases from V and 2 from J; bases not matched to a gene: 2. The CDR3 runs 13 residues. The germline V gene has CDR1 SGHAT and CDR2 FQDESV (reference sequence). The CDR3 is CASSDRGAYEQYF. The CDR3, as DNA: TGTGCCAGCAGCGACAGGGGAGCCTACGAGCAGTACTTC. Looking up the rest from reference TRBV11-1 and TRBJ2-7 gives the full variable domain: EAEVAQSPRYKITEKSQAVAFWCDPISGHATLYWYRQILGQGPELLVQFQDESVVDDSQLPKDRFSAERLKGVDSTLKIQPAELGDSAMYLCASSDRGAYEQYFGPGTRLTVT.

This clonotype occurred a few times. CDR3 in amino acids: CSARGGGNNEQFF. The CDR3 coding sequence is TGCAGTGCTAGAGGAGGCGGGAACAATGAGCAGTTCTTC. This chain links TRBV20-1 with TRBJ2-1; tentative D call: TRBD2 (6 bases). The V end lost 1 base, the J end lost 5 bases, and 9 bases lay between the germline ends. Germline V lookup: CDR1 DFQATT, CDR2 SNEGSKA (reference sequence). This CDR3 is built from 13 residues.

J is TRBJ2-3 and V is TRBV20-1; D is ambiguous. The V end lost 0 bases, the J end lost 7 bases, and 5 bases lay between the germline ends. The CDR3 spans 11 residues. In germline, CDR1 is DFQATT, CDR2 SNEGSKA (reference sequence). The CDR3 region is CSARDQYTQYF. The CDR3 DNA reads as TGCAGTGCTAGAGATCAATATACGCAGTATTTT.

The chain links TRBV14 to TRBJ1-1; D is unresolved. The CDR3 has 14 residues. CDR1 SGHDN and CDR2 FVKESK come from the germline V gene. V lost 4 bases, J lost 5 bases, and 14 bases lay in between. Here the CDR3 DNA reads TGTGCCAGCAGCCCCGGGCTTTCGAGGACTGAAGCTTTCTTT. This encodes CASSPGLSRTEAFF.

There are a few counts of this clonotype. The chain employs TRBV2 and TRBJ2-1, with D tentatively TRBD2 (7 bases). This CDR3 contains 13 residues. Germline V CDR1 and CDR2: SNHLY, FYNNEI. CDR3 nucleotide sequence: TGTGCAGGGGGGGCTAGCGGATACAATGAGCAGTTCTTC. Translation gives CAGGASGYNEQFF.

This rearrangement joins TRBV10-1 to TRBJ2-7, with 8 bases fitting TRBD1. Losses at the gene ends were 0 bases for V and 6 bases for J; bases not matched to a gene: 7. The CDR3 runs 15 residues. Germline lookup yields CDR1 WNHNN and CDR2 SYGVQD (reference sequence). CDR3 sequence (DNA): TGCGCCAGCAGTGAGTCGAGGACAGGGTTAAGCGAGCAGTACTTC. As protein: CASSESRTGLSEQYF.

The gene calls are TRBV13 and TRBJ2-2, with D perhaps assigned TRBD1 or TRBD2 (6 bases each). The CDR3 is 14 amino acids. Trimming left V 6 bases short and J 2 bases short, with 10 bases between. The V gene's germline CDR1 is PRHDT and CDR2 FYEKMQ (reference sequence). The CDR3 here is CASSGGRNTGELFF. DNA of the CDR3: TGTGCCAGCAGTGGGGGGCGAAACACCGGGGAGCTGTTTTTT.

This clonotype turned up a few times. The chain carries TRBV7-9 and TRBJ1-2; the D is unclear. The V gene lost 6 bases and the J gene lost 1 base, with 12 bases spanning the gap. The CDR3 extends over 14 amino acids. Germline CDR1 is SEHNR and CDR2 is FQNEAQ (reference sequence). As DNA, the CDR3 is TGTGCCAGCAGTCCTATCGGGGATAACTATGGCTACACCTTC. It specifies CASSPIGDNYGYTF.